This TCR beta chain appears in the sequencing data of a study of early T cells in non-severe SARS-CoV-2 infection. A single record per CDR3 protein comes from TCRdb applying MiXCR to the 5' RACE reads. Here the sample spans 40,000 to 60,000 distinct CDR3 sequences, around 11% being singletons. Deletions cut 6 bases from V and 2 bases from J, with 5 bases between. Germline V gives CDR1 LGHDT, CDR2 YNNKEL (reference sequence). The CDR3 runs to 11 residues. Sequenced input: whole blood. The chain couples TRBV3-1 to TRBJ2-7; D is perhaps TRBD1 (5 bases). The clonotype was recovered from an adult who was a healthcare worker with PCR-confirmed SARS-CoV-2 infection or an uninfected control (not recorded which). CDR3 sequence reads: CASRGAYEQYF. The CDR3 DNA follows: TGTGCCAGCAGAGGGGCCTACGAGCAGTACTTC.